Listed below are T cell receptor beta chains from one sample, sequenced in a study of cytomegalovirus exposure and HLA in healthy donors. Profiled with immunoSEQ multiplex PCR; TCRdb holds only in-frame clones, not every one. The sample lists 70,000 to 75,000 clones, less than 95% seen once, with more than 1% in the top ten. Sequencing used PBMCs. The receptors were gathered from a woman under 30 in good health and CMV-seronegative. Both conserved end residues are part of each CDR3. The order of the fields is J gene, D gene, clone size, V gene, CDR3 protein, CDR3 DNA. The D gene is left open where the match is weak. Only part of the rows carry a size: once, few, many, or a class if the clone is expanded.

>TRBJ1-1|NA|NA|TRBV29-1
CSVQGFMNTEAFF
TGCAGCGTTCAGGGATTCATGAACACTGAAGCTTTCTTT
>TRBJ2-7|TRBD1|once|TRBV6-6
CASSYRQGGSYEQYF
TGTGCCAGCAGTTATCGACAGGGTGGTTCCTACGAGCAGTACTTC
>TRBJ1-2|NA|NA|TRBV6-1
CASSEFNRDYGYTF
TGTGCCAGCAGTGAATTTAACAGGGACTATGGCTACACCTTC
>TRBJ2-3|TRBD2|NA|TRBV7-9
CASSLKRELPDTQYF
TGTGCCAGCAGCTTGAAGCGGGAGTTACCAGATACGCAGTATTTT
>TRBJ2-2|TRBD2|NA|TRBV4-1
CASSQERAGVGTGELFF
TGCGCCAGCAGCCAAGAAAGAGCGGGAGTTGGGACCGGGGAGCTGTTTTTT
>TRBJ2-7|TRBD1|NA|TRBV6-1
CASSEVGTGGDEQYF
TGTGCCAGCAGTGAAGTAGGGACAGGGGGCGACGAGCAGTACTTC
>TRBJ2-7|NA|NA|TRBV27
CASGPLGPPAPEQYF
TGTGCCAGCGGCCCTCTGGGGCCCCCCGCTCCCGAGCAGTACTTC
>TRBJ2-3|NA|NA|TRBV9
CASSGALDREERDTQYF
TGTGCCAGCAGCGGAGCCCTTGACAGGGAGGAAAGGGATACGCAGTATTTT
>TRBJ1-2|NA|NA|TRBV9
CASREGLGTNYGYTF
TGTGCCAGCAGGGAGGGTCTGGGGACTAACTATGGCTACACCTTC
>TRBJ2-7|NA|NA|TRBV6-1
CASRNDRSYEQYF
TGTGCCAGCAGAAATGACAGGTCTTACGAGCAGTACTTC
>TRBJ1-2|NA|once|TRBV2
CASSTDLDYGYTF
TGTGCCAGCAGCACGGACTTAGACTATGGCTACACCTTC
>TRBJ2-1|NA|NA|TRBV7-4
CASSYGLSDSYNEQFF
TGTGCCAGCAGCTATGGACTTAGCGACTCCTACAATGAGCAGTTCTTC
>TRBJ2-3|NA|NA|TRBV5-1
CASSLRQGITDTQYF
TGCGCCAGCAGCTTAAGGCAGGGTATCACAGATACGCAGTATTTT
>TRBJ2-7|NA|NA|TRBV28
CASIFGRGSYEQYF
TGTGCCAGCATATTCGGCCGGGGCTCCTACGAGCAGTACTTC
>TRBJ2-7|TRBD2|NA|TRBV6-5
CASSGGLAGSYEQYF
TGTGCCAGCAGTGGAGGACTAGCGGGCTCCTACGAGCAGTACTTC
>TRBJ2-1|NA|NA|TRBV4-1
CASSQESSGYEQFF
TGCGCCAGCAGCCAAGAGAGTTCCGGGTATGAGCAGTTCTTC
>TRBJ2-7|NA|NA|TRBV4-1
CASSQGILAESSYEQYF
TGCGCCAGCAGCCAGGGCATCTTAGCGGAATCCTCCTACGAGCAGTACTTC
>TRBJ2-3|TRBD2|NA|TRBV6-1
CASSSGTTRTDTQYF
TGTGCCAGCAGTTCCGGGACTACCCGCACAGATACGCAGTATTTT
>TRBJ1-1|NA|NA|TRBV28
CAILLRENTEAFF
TGTGCCATCTTACTCCGGGAGAACACTGAAGCTTTCTTT
>TRBJ2-1|TRBD2|NA|TRBV28
CASSTAGTSGRNEQFF
TGTGCCAGCAGCACCGCCGGGACTAGCGGGAGGAATGAGCAGTTCTTC
>TRBJ2-7|NA|NA|TRBV9
CASSVGSESPPDEQYF
TGTGCCAGCAGCGTAGGTAGCGAAAGCCCCCCTGACGAGCAGTACTTC
>TRBJ2-1|NA|NA|TRBV13
CASSRSIAEWNEQFF
TGTGCCAGCAGTAGGTCTATAGCAGAGTGGAATGAGCAGTTCTTC
>TRBJ2-1|NA|NA|TRBV10-3
CAISGRSGPSYNEQFF
TGTGCCATCAGCGGAAGGAGCGGGCCCTCCTACAATGAGCAGTTCTTC
>TRBJ2-1|TRBD2|NA|TRBV6-4
CASSDSTGGYNEQFF
TGTGCCAGCAGTGACTCGACGGGGGGCTACAATGAGCAGTTCTTC
>TRBJ1-2|TRBD1|NA|TRBV19
CASSIYRGSFKNGYTF
TGTGCCAGTAGTATCTACAGGGGATCATTCAAAAATGGCTACACCTTC
>TRBJ1-2|TRBD1|NA|TRBV7-9
CASSSGQKYGYTF
TGTGCCAGCAGTTCGGGACAGAAATATGGCTACACCTTC
>TRBJ2-7|NA|once|TRBV7-3
CASSPEGGARVYEQYF
TGTGCCAGCAGCCCCGAGGGGGGGGCGCGGGTCTACGAGCAGTACTTC
>TRBJ2-2|TRBD2|NA|TRBV9
CASSVMPSGGANTGELFF
TGTGCCAGCAGCGTAATGCCCTCGGGAGGTGCGAACACCGGGGAGCTGTTTTTT
>TRBJ2-1|TRBD2|NA|TRBV19
CASSIDSGSDNEQFF
TGTGCCAGTAGTATTGATAGCGGGAGCGACAATGAGCAGTTCTTC
>TRBJ2-2|NA|NA|TRBV4-3
CASSLTGATGDTGELFF
TGCGCCAGCAGCCTCACAGGGGCCACGGGGGACACCGGGGAGCTGTTTTTT
>TRBJ2-2|TRBD2|NA|TRBV7-8
CASSSGRANTGELFF
TGTGCCAGCAGTTCCGGGAGGGCGAACACCGGGGAGCTGTTTTTT
>TRBJ2-1|TRBD2|NA|TRBV14
CASSPHTLAGVGQFF
TGTGCCAGCAGCCCCCACACGCTAGCGGGGGTTGGGCAGTTCTTC
>TRBJ2-3|TRBD2|NA|TRBV7-3
CASSFPGRVDTQYF
TGTGCCAGCAGCTTCCCGGGGAGGGTAGATACGCAGTATTTT
>TRBJ1-5|NA|NA|TRBV19
CASSNGTLNQPQHF
TGTGCCAGTAGTAACGGGACATTAAATCAGCCCCAGCATTTT
>TRBJ2-7|NA|once|TRBV4-1
CASSQEPGQTYEQYF
TGCGCCAGCAGCCAAGAGCCGGGACAAACCTACGAGCAGTACTTC
>TRBJ2-4|NA|NA|TRBV28
CASSLTVRGNIQYF
TGTGCCAGCAGTTTGACGGTGAGGGGGAACATTCAGTACTTC
>TRBJ2-6|TRBD1|NA|TRBV4-1
CASSQVTGMGANVLTF
TGCGCCAGCAGCCAAGTGACAGGGATGGGGGCCAACGTCCTGACTTTC
>TRBJ2-7|TRBD1|once|TRBV20-1
CSAHRQGWQYF
TGCAGTGCGCACAGACAGGGATGGCAGTACTTC
>TRBJ2-7|NA|NA|TRBV6-5
CASSLFQGIGHEQYF
TGTGCCAGCAGTTTATTCCAGGGTATAGGTCACGAGCAGTACTTC
>TRBJ2-5|TRBD1|NA|TRBV5-1
CASSQGQGTGETQYF
TGCGCCAGCAGCCAGGGACAGGGGACTGGAGAGACCCAGTACTTC
>TRBJ1-4|NA|once|TRBV6-6
CASSYSRETNEKLFF
TGTGCCAGCAGTTACTCACGGGAGACTAATGAAAAACTGTTTTTT